This TCR beta chain stems from a study of regulatory T cells in long-lasting Graves disease. Study results and limitations: The study found lower TCR diversity in persistent Graves' patients than in newly diagnosed ones.

Time point described: newly diagnosed GD, antithyroid drugs for less than 3 months. Scientists built the TCR library using RNA that was extracted from PBMCs. Xi'an, China, was home to the endocrinology department that provided patients. Arm-PCR of CDR3 regions with iRepertoire HTBI primers generated TCR beta libraries. MiXCR, applied by TCRdb to the multiplex PCR reads, yields one record per CDR3 protein. The table records around 250,000 distinct CDR3 sequences, 15% to 20% of them present only once. This clonotype was observed many times. Its antigen is as yet unknown. The same data also contributed to another study, on T cells in Graves' hyperthyroidism and ophthalmopathy. From that report: Ophthalmopathy was identified by the model a median about six months ahead of onset.

The receptor was derived from a woman aged 25 to 39 with Graves disease. The sequences come from peripheral blood mononuclear cells (PBMCs), collected at new diagnosis, from a patient treated with antithyroid drugs.

In DNA form, the CDR3 reads TGTGCCAGCAGCCGGACTAGCGTTCCTAACCCCAATGAGCAGTTCTTC. This translates into CASSRTSVPNPNEQFF. The J gene is TRBJ2-1, the V gene TRBV3-1, with 9 bases matching TRBD2. The CDR3 totals 16 residues. The germline CDR1 and CDR2 sequences are LGHDT and YNNKEL (reference sequence). Germline trimming cut 4 bases from V and 6 bases from J; bases unmatched to any gene: 10.